These T cell receptor beta chains were read from a single sample in a study of blood T cell repertoires in COVID-19. Only in-frame clones appear in the TCRdb table, and some are missing; sequencing was by immunoSEQ multiplex PCR. The profile shows some 330,000 clones, roughly 89% of them singletons. Material: peripheral blood. The receptors were sampled from a woman between 25 and 40 years old with COVID-19, enrolled during active disease. Each CDR3 is given with its conserved first and last residue. D genes are given only for firm matches. Size is stated for part of the rows, as once, few or many counts, or as a class when the clone is expanded.

>.|.|TRBJ1-3|TRBV7-8|18
CASSPPIVVGQGENTIYF
TGTGCCAGCAGCCCCCCCATTGTGGTTGGCCAGGGTGAAAACACCATATATTTT
>.|.|TRBJ2-5|TRBV15|13
CATSRSTVTAQYF
TGTGCCACCAGCAGATCGACAGTTACGGCCCAGTACTTC
>.|TRBD1|TRBJ2-7|TRBV7-2|13
CASSTTGEDEQYF
TGTGCCAGCAGCACGACAGGGGAGGACGAGCAGTACTTC
>.|TRBD1|TRBJ1-1|TRBV6-6|14
CASSYSQGTDEAFF
TGTGCCAGCAGTTACTCACAGGGGACTGATGAAGCTTTCTTT
>.|.|TRBJ1-1|TRBV5-1|13
CASSSTGNTEAFF
TGCGCCAGCAGCTCGACAGGGAACACTGAAGCTTTCTTT
>.|.|TRBJ1-1|TRBV2|13
CADALNRDTEAFF
TGTGCCGACGCTTTAAACCGGGACACTGAAGCTTTCTTT
>.|TRBD1|TRBJ1-1|TRBV7-2|14
CASTLTGGISEAFF
TGTGCCAGCACCTTAACAGGGGGCATAAGTGAAGCTTTCTTT
>.|.|TRBJ1-2|TRBV5-1|16
CASSLETGRWNYGYTF
TGCGCCAGCAGCTTGGAGACAGGTCGTTGGAACTATGGCTACACCTTC
>.|TRBD2|TRBJ2-3|TRBV7-2|14
CASSPGLATDTQYF
TGTGCCAGCAGCCCTGGACTAGCGACAGATACGCAGTATTTT
>.|.|TRBJ1-4|TRBV10-1|14
CASSDGQPSEKLFF
TGCGCCAGCAGTGACGGACAGCCCAGTGAAAAACTGTTTTTT
>.|TRBD2|TRBJ2-5|TRBV11-3|16
CASSFGTSGNQETQYF
TGTGCCAGCAGTTTCGGGACTAGCGGAAATCAAGAGACCCAGTACTTC
>.|TRBD2|TRBJ2-3|TRBV9|17
CASSVGTSGGARDTQYF
TGTGCCAGCAGCGTAGGGACTAGCGGGGGGGCCAGAGATACGCAGTATTTT
>once|.|TRBJ2-1|TRBV27|14
CASSFRGEVNEQFF
TGTGCCAGCAGTTTCAGGGGTGAGGTGAATGAGCAGTTCTTC
>once|.|TRBJ2-5|TRBV5-1|16
CASSLGGGGSQETQYF
TGCGCCAGCAGCTTGGGAGGCGGGGGCTCCCAAGAGACCCAGTACTTC
>few|TRBD2|TRBJ2-1|TRBV15|16
CATSPGTSGGIQKQFF
TGTGCCACCAGCCCCGGGACTAGCGGGGGGATCCAGAAGCAGTTCTTC
>.|TRBD2|TRBJ2-1|TRBV5-1|20
CASSLGRLSGGRSSYNEQFF
TGCGCCAGCAGCTTGGGACGGTTAAGCGGGGGGCGTAGCTCCTACAATGAGCAGTTCTTC
>.|.|TRBJ2-1|TRBV3-1/TRBV3-2|14
CASSHGTRYNEQFF
TGTGCCAGCAGCCATGGCACCAGGTACAATGAGCAGTTCTTC
>.|.|TRBJ1-3|TRBV28|12
CASSFGSGARYF
.
>.|.|TRBJ2-3|TRBV3-1/TRBV3-2|13
CASSQAGTDTQYF
TGTGCCAGCAGCCAGGCCGGGACAGATACGCAGTATTTT
>.|TRBD2|TRBJ2-2|TRBV9|19
CASSVALAGVGIQTGELFF
TGTGCCAGCAGCGTAGCTCTAGCGGGGGTTGGTATCCAAACCGGGGAGCTGTTTTTT
>.|TRBD2|TRBJ2-7|TRBV2|16
CASSGTSGGLAYEQYF
TGTGCCAGCAGTGGGACTAGCGGGGGCCTCGCCTACGAGCAGTACTTC
>.|.|TRBJ1-1|TRBV21-1|19
CASSRLQRGQGVEYTEAFF
TGTGCCAGCAGCCGATTACAGCGGGGACAGGGGGTCGAGTACACTGAAGCTTTCTTT
>few|.|TRBJ2-2|TRBV19|16
CASSIGQGGSTGELFF
TGTGCCAGTAGTATCGGGCAGGGTGGCTCCACCGGGGAGCTGTTTTTT
>.|.|TRBJ1-5|TRBV28|17
CASSLINTVPYNQPQHF
TGTGCCAGCAGTTTAATAAATACGGTCCCTTACAATCAGCCCCAGCATTTT
>.|TRBD2|TRBJ2-5|TRBV20-1|11
CSAPQLAAQYF
TGCAGTGCCCCCCAACTAGCGGCCCAGTACTTC